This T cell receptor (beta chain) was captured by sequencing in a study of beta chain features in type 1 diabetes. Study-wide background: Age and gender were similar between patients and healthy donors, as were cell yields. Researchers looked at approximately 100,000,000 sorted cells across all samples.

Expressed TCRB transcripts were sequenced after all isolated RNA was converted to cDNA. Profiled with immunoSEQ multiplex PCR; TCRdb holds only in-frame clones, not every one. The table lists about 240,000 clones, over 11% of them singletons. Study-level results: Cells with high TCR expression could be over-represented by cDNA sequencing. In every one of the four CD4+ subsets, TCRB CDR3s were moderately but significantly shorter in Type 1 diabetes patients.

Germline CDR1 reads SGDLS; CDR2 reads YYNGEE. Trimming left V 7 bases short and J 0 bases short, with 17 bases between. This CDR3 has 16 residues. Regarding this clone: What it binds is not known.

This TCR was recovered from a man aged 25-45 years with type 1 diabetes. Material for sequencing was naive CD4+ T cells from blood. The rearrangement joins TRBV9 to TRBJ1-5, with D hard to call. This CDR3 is CASSRAAGGSNQPQHF. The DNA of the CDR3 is TGTGCCAGCTCCCGAGCGGCTGGCGGTAGCAATCAGCCCCAGCATTTT.